A selection of T cell receptor beta chains follows, all from one sample in a study of blood T cell repertoires in COVID-19. Measured with immunoSEQ multiplex PCR; TCRdb has only the in-frame clones, and not every one. The table shows 400,000 to 550,000 clones, with around 89% occurring only once. The sample was peripheral blood. All receptors derive from a woman aged 30 to 39 with acute or convalescent COVID-19. CDR3s include the opening cysteine and the closing phenylalanine or tryptophan. D genes are given only for firm matches. Clone size is not always given. Where it is, it says once, few, many or a class for expanded clones.

D: NA; J: TRBJ2-7; size: NA; V: TRBV25-1; length: 12; CDR3: CASSDSDREQYF; DNA: TGTGCCAGCAGTGACTCAGACAGGGAGCAGTACTTC
D: TRBD1; J: TRBJ2-4; size: NA; V: TRBV4-1; length: 16; CDR3: CASSPSDRGGLGIQYF; DNA: TGCGCCAGCAGTCCATCCGACAGGGGCGGATTGGGCATTCAGTACTTC
D: NA; J: TRBJ1-1; size: NA; V: TRBV4-1; length: 15; CDR3: CASSQDGVGVTEAFF; DNA: TGCGCCAGCAGCCAAGATGGGGTAGGGGTCACTGAAGCTTTCTTT
D: TRBD1; J: TRBJ2-7; size: NA; V: TRBV2; length: 14; CDR3: CASSWTGGVREQYF; DNA: TGTGCCAGCAGCTGGACAGGGGGTGTGCGCGAGCAGTACTTC
D: TRBD2; J: TRBJ2-1; size: NA; V: TRBV25-1; length: 15; CDR3: CASSEAGGLENEQFF; DNA: TGTGCCAGCAGTGAGGCGGGGGGGCTAGAGAATGAGCAGTTCTTC
D: NA; J: TRBJ2-4; size: NA; V: TRBV4-1; length: 18; CDR3: CASSQDEARRAAKNIQYF; DNA: TGCGCCAGCAGCCAAGATGAGGCAAGGAGAGCAGCCAAAAACATTCAGTACTTC
D: NA; J: TRBJ2-5; size: NA; V: TRBV24-1; length: 13; CDR3: CATSDSGWETQYF; DNA: TGTGCCACCAGTGATTCGGGGTGGGAGACCCAGTACTTC
D: NA; J: TRBJ2-6; size: NA; V: TRBV6-5; length: 14; CDR3: CASKERSGANVLTF; DNA: TGTGCCAGCAAGGAGCGCTCTGGGGCCAACGTCCTGACTTTC
D: TRBD2; J: TRBJ2-1; size: NA; V: TRBV4-1; length: 14; CDR3: CASSQEILAFEQFF; DNA: TGCGCCAGCAGCCAAGAAATACTAGCGTTTGAGCAGTTCTTC
D: TRBD1; J: TRBJ1-3; size: NA; V: TRBV6-5; length: 16; CDR3: CASSLTTGTVGNTIYF; DNA: TGTGCCAGCAGTTTAACTACCGGGACAGTCGGAAACACCATATATTTT
D: NA; J: TRBJ2-5; size: NA; V: TRBV3-1/TRBV3-2; length: 17; CDR3: CASSPKFTGNPQETQYF; DNA: TGTGCCAGCAGCCCAAAATTTACAGGGAATCCCCAAGAGACCCAGTACTTC
D: TRBD1; J: TRBJ1-2; size: NA; V: TRBV29-1; length: 13; CDR3: CSVIGQGNYGYTF; DNA: TGCAGCGTAATTGGACAGGGAAACTATGGCTACACCTTC
D: NA; J: TRBJ1-2; size: NA; V: TRBV12-3/TRBV12-4; length: 13; CDR3: CASTPGGHYGYTF; DNA: TGTGCCAGCACCCCCGGAGGGCACTATGGCTACACCTTC
D: TRBD1; J: TRBJ2-1; size: NA; V: TRBV6-5; length: 14; CDR3: CATPRNRGHNEQFF; DNA: TGTGCCACCCCTAGGAACAGGGGCCACAATGAGCAGTTCTTC
D: TRBD1; J: TRBJ1-2; size: NA; V: TRBV12-3/TRBV12-4; length: 13; CDR3: CASSRDRNYGYTF; DNA: TGTGCCAGCAGTCGGGACAGGAACTATGGCTACACCTTC
D: NA; J: TRBJ1-5; size: NA; V: TRBV29-1; length: 13; CDR3: CSVGSGGNQPQHF; DNA: TGCAGCGTGGGCTCGGGGGGCAATCAGCCCCAGCATTTT
D: NA; J: TRBJ2-7; size: NA; V: TRBV24-1; length: 15; CDR3: CATSDPGSAAGEQYF; DNA: TGTGCCACCAGTGATCCCGGGTCAGCGGCCGGCGAGCAGTACTTC
D: NA; J: TRBJ2-3; size: once; V: TRBV29-1; length: 13; CDR3: CSVGGLSTDTQYF; DNA: TGCAGCGTTGGTGGACTGAGCACAGATACGCAGTATTTT
D: TRBD2; J: TRBJ2-1; size: NA; V: TRBV20-1; length: 14; CDR3: CSASEAGGPSEQFF; DNA: TGCAGTGCTAGTGAGGCGGGGGGGCCATCTGAGCAGTTCTTC
D: NA; J: TRBJ1-1; size: few; V: TRBV10-3; length: 14; CDR3: CAISDGNPHTEAFF; DNA: TGTGCCATCAGTGACGGGAATCCACACACTGAAGCTTTCTTT
D: TRBD1; J: TRBJ2-2; size: NA; V: TRBV9; length: 16; CDR3: CASSAGQGFSTGELFF; DNA: TGTGCCAGCAGCGCCGGACAGGGGTTTTCCACCGGGGAGCTGTTTTTT
D: NA; J: TRBJ2-7; size: NA; V: TRBV10-1; length: 15; CDR3: CARLNIQENLYEQYF; DNA: TGCGCCAGATTAAATATACAGGAAAACCTCTACGAGCAGTACTTC
D: NA; J: TRBJ1-1; size: few; V: TRBV13; length: 15; CDR3: CASSAPRHTNTEAFF; DNA: TGTGCCAGCAGCGCTCCGAGACATACGAACACTGAAGCTTTCTTT
D: NA; J: TRBJ2-5; size: NA; V: TRBV12-3/TRBV12-4; length: 13; CDR3: CASSLQGLETQYF; DNA: TGTGCCAGCAGTCTACAGGGTTTAGAGACCCAGTACTTC
D: NA; J: TRBJ1-4; size: NA; V: TRBV5-1; length: 14; CDR3: CASSYSGANEKLFF; DNA: TGCGCCAGCAGCTATTCAGGGGCTAATGAAAAACTGTTTTTT
D: TRBD1; J: TRBJ1-4; size: NA; V: TRBV6-5; length: 15; CDR3: CASSYRGTGVEKLFF; DNA: TGTGCCAGCAGTTACCGCGGGACAGGGGTTGAAAAACTGTTTTTT
D: TRBD1; J: TRBJ2-7; size: NA; V: TRBV9; length: 14; CDR3: CASSPGQGVHEQYF; DNA: TGTGCCAGCAGCCCTGGACAGGGGGTTCACGAGCAGTACTTC
D: NA; J: TRBJ2-7; size: NA; V: TRBV5-6; length: 15; CDR3: CASTTLGQAPYEQYF; DNA: TGTGCCAGCACCACCCTGGGGCAGGCCCCCTACGAGCAGTACTTC
D: NA; J: TRBJ2-1; size: NA; V: TRBV4-1; length: 14; CDR3: CASSQVGVHNEQFF; DNA: TGCGCCAGCAGCCAAGTTGGAGTGCACAATGAGCAGTTCTTC
D: NA; J: TRBJ2-1; size: NA; V: TRBV11-2; length: 15; CDR3: CASKSTGLIDNEQFF; DNA: TGTGCCAGCAAGAGCACGGGACTTATCGACAATGAGCAGTTCTTC
D: TRBD1; J: TRBJ1-2; size: NA; V: TRBV28; length: 15; CDR3: CASSLGLGTGQGYTF; DNA: TGTGCCAGCAGTTTAGGCCTAGGGACAGGGCAAGGCTACACCTTC
D: TRBD2; J: TRBJ2-3; size: once; V: TRBV2; length: 16; CDR3: CASSDPGLAGTDTQYF; DNA: TGTGCCAGCAGTGACCCCGGACTAGCGGGCACAGATACGCAGTATTTT
D: NA; J: TRBJ1-2; size: few; V: TRBV19; length: 15; CDR3: CAATNPSMGGYGYTF; DNA: TGTGCCGCGACGAACCCTTCTATGGGGGGGTATGGCTACACCTTC
D: NA; J: TRBJ1-1; size: few; V: TRBV9; length: 14; CDR3: CASSAEQGATEAFF; DNA: TGTGCCAGCAGCGCCGAACAGGGAGCCACTGAAGCTTTCTTT
D: TRBD2; J: TRBJ2-2; size: NA; V: TRBV7-8; length: 17; CDR3: CASSLSGGGQNTGELFF; DNA: TGTGCCAGCAGCTTATCTGGCGGGGGGCAGAACACCGGGGAGCTGTTTTTT